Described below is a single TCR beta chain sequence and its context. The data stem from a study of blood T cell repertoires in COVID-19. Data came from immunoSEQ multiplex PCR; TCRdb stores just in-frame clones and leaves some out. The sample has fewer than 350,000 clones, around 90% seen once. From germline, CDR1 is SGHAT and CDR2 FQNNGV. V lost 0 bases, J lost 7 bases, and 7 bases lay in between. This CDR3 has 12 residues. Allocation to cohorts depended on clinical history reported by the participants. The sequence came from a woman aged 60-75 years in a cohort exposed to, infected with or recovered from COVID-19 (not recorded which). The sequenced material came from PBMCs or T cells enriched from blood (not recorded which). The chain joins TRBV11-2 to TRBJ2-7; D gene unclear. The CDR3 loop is CASSLDPREQYF. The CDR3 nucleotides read TGTGCCAGCAGCTTAGATCCGAGGGAGCAGTACTTC.